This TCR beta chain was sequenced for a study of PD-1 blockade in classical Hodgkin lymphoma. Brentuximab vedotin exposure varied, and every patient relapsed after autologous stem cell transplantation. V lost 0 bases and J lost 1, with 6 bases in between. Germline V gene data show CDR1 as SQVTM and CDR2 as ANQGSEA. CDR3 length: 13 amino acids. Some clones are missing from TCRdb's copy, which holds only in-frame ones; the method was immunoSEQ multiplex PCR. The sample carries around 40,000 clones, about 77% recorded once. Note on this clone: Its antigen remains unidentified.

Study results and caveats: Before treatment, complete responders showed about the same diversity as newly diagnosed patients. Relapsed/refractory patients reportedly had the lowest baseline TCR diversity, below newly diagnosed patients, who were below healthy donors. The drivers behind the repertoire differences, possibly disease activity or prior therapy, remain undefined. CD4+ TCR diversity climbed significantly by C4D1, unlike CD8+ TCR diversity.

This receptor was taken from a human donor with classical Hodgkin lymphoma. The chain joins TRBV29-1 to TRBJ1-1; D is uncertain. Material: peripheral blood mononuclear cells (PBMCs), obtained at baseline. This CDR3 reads CSVEDGGNTEAFF. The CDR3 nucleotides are TGCAGCGTTGAAGACGGCGGGAACACTGAAGCTTTCTTT.